Here is one TCR beta chain with its context. Looked up from germline, CDR1 is MNHEY and CDR2 is SVGAGI. V lost 6 bases to trimming and J lost 2 bases; unmatched junction nucleotides: 6. The CDR3 extends over 14 amino acids. Authors' analysis steps: It was from reference gene primer amplification that nucleated cell counts were estimated. Libraries were prepared by immunoSEQ multiplex PCR; TCRdb keeps only in-frame clonotypes and omits some of them. Clone size and V and J calls were adopted from that table, with D and trimming inferred from the DNA. There are 150,000 or so clones in the sample; about 90% occur only once, and roughly 4% lies in the top ten. This sample is drawn from a study of blood T cell repertoires in COVID-19. Turning to the study itself: Spain, Italy and the United States supplied samples that represented acute and convalescent COVID-19. T cells, B-cell-depleted T cells, or PBMCs supplied cDNA or gDNA.

This rearrangement joins TRBV6-5 to TRBJ2-7, with 8 positions matching TRBD2. Sample: peripheral blood. The receptor was isolated from a woman aged 65 to 85 with acute or convalescent COVID-19. CDR3 DNA: TGTGCCAGCAGAACGGGGGGGCGGCCCTACGAGCAGTACTTC. This gives the protein CASRTGGRPYEQYF.